This T cell receptor beta chain emerged from a study of CD8+CD57+ T cells in acquired aplastic anemia. Background on the study: Sorted cells (CD4+ and CD8+) yielded DNA amounts that averaged around 3.5 ug. Study-level points and caveats: Patients shared some 29 CD8+ CDR3 sequences with controls.

This CDR3 spans 13 amino acids. V shed 4 bases and J shed 2 bases, with 7 bases lying between them. CDR1 and CDR2 (germline): SNHLY, FYNNEI. Comments on this clonotype: Its cognate antigen is unknown.

Genomic DNA, serving as template, underwent TCR beta VDJ and CDR3 profiling. TCRdb independently ran MiXCR on the reads; one entry per CDR3 protein. The table lists some 180,000 distinct CDR3 sequences, about 60% of them singletons. Patients selected for sequencing had displayed CD8+CD57+ cell expansion by flow cytometry. By the time of blood sampling, patients had still received no therapy. What was sequenced was sorted CD4+, CD8+, or CD8+CD57+ T cells (not recorded which) from PBMCs. The gene calls are TRBV2 and TRBJ2-3; unclear D gene. The clonotype was recovered from a human donor with aplastic anemia. Here the CDR3 DNA reads TGTGCCAGCAGTGCAAGGACCACAGATACGCAGTATTTT. This codes for CASSARTTDTQYF.